This TCR beta chain was identified in a study of blood T cell repertoires in COVID-19. At the level of the study: Samples taken during acute and convalescent COVID-19 were collected in the United States, Italy and Spain. The analysed material was cDNA or gDNA that came from T cells, B-cell-depleted T cells, or PBMCs.

The V and J ends lost 1 base and 4 bases, in that order; junction bases with no gene match: 1. Germline lookup yields CDR1 LNHNV and CDR2 YYDKDF (reference sequence). The CDR3 runs to 14 residues. The table lists this clone with a count of one. TCRdb keeps only in-frame clones here, not all; method: immunoSEQ multiplex PCR. The profile shows more than 200,000 clones, 70% to 90% of them singletons. Symptom resolution, clearance, or two negative PCRs marked the recovered donors of Cohort 3. The J gene is TRBJ1-5, the V gene TRBV15; the match to TRBD1 covers 7 bases. The sample taken for sequencing was PBMCs or T cells enriched from blood (not recorded which). The clonotype originates from a woman between 50 and 59 years old who had recovered from COVID-19. Written as DNA, the CDR3 is TGTGCCACCAGCAGAGTACAGGGGAATCAGCCCCAGCATTTT. It codes for CATSRVQGNQPQHF.